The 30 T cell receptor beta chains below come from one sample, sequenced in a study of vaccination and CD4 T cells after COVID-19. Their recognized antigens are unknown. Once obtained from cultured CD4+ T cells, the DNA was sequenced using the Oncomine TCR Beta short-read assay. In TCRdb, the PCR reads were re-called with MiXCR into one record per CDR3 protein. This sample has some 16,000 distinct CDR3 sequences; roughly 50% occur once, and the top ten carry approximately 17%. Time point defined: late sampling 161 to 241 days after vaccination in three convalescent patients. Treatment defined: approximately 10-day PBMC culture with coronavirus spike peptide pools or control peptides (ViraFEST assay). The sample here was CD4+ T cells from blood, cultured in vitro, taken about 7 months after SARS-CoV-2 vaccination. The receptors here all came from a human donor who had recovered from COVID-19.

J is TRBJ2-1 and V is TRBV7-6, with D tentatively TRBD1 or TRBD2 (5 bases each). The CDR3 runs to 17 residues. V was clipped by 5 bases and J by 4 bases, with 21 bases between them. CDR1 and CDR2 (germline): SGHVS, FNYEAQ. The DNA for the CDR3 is TGTGCCAGCAGCCCCCTCCGTGGGACGGAGCCTTACAATGAGCAGTTCTTC. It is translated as CASSPLRGTEPYNEQFF.

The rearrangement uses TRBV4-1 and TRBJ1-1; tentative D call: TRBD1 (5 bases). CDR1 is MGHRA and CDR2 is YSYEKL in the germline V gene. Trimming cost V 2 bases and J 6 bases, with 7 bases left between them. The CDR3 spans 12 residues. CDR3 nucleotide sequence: TGCGCCAGCAGCCAATGGGGCGCTGAAGCTTTCTTT. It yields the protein CASSQWGAEAFF.

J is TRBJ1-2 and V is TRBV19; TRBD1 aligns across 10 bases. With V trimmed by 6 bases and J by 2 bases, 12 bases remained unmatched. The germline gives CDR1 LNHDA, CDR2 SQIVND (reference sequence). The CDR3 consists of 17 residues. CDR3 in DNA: TGTGCCAGTAGCCTCCGTTCCCCGGGACAGGGGAACTATGGCTACACCTTC. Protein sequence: CASSLRSPGQGNYGYTF. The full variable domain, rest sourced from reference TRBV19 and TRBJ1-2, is DGGITQSPKYLFRKEGQNVTLSCEQNLNHDAMYWYRQDPGQGLRLIYYSQIVNDFQKGDIAEGYSVSREKKESFPLTVTSAQKNPTAFYLCASSLRSPGQGNYGYTFGSGTRLTVV.

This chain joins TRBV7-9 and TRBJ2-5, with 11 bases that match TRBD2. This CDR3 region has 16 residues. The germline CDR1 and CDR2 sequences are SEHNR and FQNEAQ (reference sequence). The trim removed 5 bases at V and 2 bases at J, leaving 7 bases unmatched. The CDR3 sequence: CASSQGLAEHQETQYF. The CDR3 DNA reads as TGTGCCAGCAGCCAGGGACTAGCGGAGCATCAAGAGACCCAGTACTTC.

CDR3 DNA sequence: TGCAGTGCTAGAGTAGCGGGGGCCTACGAGCAGTACTTC. It yields the protein CSARVAGAYEQYF. The V call is TRBV20-1, the J call TRBJ2-7; 9 nucleotides line up with TRBD2. The CDR3 is 13 residues long. Germline values: CDR1 DFQATT, CDR2 SNEGSKA (reference sequence). V trimming: 1 base; J trimming: 2 bases; junction bases outside the gene matches: 0.

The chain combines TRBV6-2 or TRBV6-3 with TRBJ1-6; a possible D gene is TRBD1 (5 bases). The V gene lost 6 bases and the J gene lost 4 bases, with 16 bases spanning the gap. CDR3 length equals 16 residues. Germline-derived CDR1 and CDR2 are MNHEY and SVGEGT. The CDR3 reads CASRPGLSVYNSPLHF. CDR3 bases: TGTGCCAGCAGACCGGGACTGAGTGTTTATAATTCACCCCTCCACTTT.

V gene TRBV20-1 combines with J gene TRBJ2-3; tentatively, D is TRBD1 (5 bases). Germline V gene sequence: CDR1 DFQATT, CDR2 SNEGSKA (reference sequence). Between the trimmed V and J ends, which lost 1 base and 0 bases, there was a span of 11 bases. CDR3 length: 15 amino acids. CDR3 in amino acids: CSARVHGQSTDTQYF. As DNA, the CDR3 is TGCAGTGCTAGAGTTCATGGACAAAGCACAGATACGCAGTATTTT.

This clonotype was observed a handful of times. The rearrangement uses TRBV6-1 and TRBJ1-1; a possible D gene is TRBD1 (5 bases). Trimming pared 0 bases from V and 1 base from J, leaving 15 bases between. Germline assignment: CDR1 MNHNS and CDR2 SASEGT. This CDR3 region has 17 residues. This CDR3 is CASSEAWTDRANTEAFF. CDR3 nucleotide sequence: TGTGCCAGCAGTGAAGCCTGGACCGACAGAGCGAACACTGAAGCTTTCTTT.

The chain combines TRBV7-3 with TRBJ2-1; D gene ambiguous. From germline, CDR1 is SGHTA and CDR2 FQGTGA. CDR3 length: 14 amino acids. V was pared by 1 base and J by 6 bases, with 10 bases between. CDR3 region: CASSLNPSFNEQFF. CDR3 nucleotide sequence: TGTGCCAGCAGCTTAAACCCCAGCTTCAATGAGCAGTTCTTC.

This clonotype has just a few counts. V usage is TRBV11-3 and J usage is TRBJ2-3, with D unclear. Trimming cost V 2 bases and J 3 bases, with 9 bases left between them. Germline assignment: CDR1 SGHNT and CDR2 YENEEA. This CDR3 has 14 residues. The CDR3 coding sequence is TGTGCCAGCAGCTTAAATATTGGGACAGATACGCAGTATTTT. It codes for CASSLNIGTDTQYF.

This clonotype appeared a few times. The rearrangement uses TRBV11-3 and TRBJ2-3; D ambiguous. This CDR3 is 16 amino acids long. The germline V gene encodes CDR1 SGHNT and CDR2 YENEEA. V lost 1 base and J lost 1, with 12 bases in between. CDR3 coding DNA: TGTGCCAGCAGCTTAGGGGCAATCACGGGCACAGATACGCAGTATTTT. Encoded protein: CASSLGAITGTDTQYF.

Here the CDR3 reads CASSLALRGGTQYF. The CDR3 DNA sequence: TGTGCCAGCAGCTTAGCACTCCGGGGTGGGACCCAGTACTTC. This chain connects TRBV7-9 to TRBJ2-5, with D possibly being TRBD2 (5 bases). V was clipped by 0 bases and J by 7 bases, with 12 bases between them. Germline V gene sequence: CDR1 SEHNR, CDR2 FQNEAQ (reference sequence). This CDR3 has 14 amino acids.

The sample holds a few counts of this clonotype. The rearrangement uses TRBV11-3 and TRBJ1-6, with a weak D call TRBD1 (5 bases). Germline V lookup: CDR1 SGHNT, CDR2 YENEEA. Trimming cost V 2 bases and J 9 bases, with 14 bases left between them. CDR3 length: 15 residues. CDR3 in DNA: TGTGCCAGCAGCTTAAGGGACGGAGGCGGTTCACCCCTCCACTTT. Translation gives CASSLRDGGGSPLHF. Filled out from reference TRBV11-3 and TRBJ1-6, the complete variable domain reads EAGVVQSPRYKIIEKKQPVAFWCNPISGHNTLYWYLQNLGQGPELLIRYENEEAVDDSQLPKDRFSAERLKGVDSTLKIQPAELGDSAVYLCASSLRDGGGSPLHFGNGTRLTVT.

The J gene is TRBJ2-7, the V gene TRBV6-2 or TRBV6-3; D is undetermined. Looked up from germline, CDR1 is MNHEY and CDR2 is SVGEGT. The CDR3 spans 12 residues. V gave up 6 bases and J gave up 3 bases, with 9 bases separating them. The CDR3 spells CASRPANYEQYF. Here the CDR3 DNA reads TGTGCCAGCAGGCCGGCGAACTACGAGCAGTACTTC.

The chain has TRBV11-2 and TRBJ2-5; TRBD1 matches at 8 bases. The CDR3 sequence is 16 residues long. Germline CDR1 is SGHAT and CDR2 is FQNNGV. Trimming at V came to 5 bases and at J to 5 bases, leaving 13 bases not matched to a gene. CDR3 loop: CASSPTQGASGETQYF. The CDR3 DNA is TGTGCCAGCAGCCCCACCCAGGGGGCGTCAGGCGAGACCCAGTACTTC. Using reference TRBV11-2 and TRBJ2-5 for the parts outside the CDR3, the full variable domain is EAGVAQSPRYKIIEKRQSVAFWCNPISGHATLYWYQQILGQGPKLLIQFQNNGVVDDSQLPKDRFSAERLKGVDSTLKIQPAKLEDSAVYLCASSPTQGASGETQYFGPGTRLLVL.

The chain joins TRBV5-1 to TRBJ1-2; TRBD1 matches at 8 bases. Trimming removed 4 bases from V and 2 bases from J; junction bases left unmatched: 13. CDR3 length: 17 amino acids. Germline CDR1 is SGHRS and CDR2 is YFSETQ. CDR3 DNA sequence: TGCGCCAGCAGCCTGTTCGGACAGGGCACTTGGAACTATGGCTACACCTTC. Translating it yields CASSLFGQGTWNYGYTF.

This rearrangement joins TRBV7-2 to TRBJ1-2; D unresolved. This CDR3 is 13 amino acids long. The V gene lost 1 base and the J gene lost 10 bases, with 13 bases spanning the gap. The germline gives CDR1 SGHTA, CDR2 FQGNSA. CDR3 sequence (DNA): TGTGCCAGCAGCTTAGGCAGGTCCCTCTCCTACACCTTC. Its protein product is CASSLGRSLSYTF.

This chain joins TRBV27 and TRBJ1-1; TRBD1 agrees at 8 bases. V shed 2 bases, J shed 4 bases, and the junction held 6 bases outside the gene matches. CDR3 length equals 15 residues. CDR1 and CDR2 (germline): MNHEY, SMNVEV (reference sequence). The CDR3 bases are TGTGCCAGCAGTTTACCGTCAGGGGGCGGCACTGAAGCTTTCTTT. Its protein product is CASSLPSGGGTEAFF.

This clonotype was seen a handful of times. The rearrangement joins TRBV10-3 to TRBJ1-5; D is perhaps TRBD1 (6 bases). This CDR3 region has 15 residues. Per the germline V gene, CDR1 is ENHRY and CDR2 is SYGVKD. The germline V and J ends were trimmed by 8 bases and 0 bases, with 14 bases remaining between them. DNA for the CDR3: TGTGCCATCCTCCGGGGGCACTATAGCAATCAGCCCCAGCATTTT. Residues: CAILRGHYSNQPQHF.

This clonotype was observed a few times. DNA of the CDR3: TGCAGTGCTAGGGGGAGTTGGGCTCCCGGACAAGAGACCCAGTACTTC. Its protein product is CSARGSWAPGQETQYF. The chain has TRBV20-1 and TRBJ2-5, with D perhaps TRBD2 (5 bases). Germline CDR1 and CDR2: DFQATT and SNEGSKA (reference sequence). The CDR3 spans 16 residues. V lost 3 bases and J 2 bases, leaving 19 bases between the germline ends.

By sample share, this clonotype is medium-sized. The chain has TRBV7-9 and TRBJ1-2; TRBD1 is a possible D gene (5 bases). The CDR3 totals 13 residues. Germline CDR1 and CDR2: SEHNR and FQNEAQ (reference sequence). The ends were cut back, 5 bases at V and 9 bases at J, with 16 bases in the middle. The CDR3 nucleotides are TGTGCCAGCAGCCCCGGGGGGGAGAGGAGCTACACCTTC. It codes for CASSPGGERSYTF.

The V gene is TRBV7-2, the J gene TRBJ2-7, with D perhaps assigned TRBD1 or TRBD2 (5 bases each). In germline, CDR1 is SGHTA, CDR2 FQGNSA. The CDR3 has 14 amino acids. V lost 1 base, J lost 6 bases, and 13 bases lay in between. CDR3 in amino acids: CASSLVIRGAEQYF. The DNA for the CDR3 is TGTGCCAGCAGCTTAGTCATTAGAGGGGCCGAGCAGTACTTC. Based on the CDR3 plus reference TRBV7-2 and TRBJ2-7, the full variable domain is GAGVSQSPSNKVTEKGKDVELRCDPISGHTALYWYRQSLGQGLEFLIYFQGNSAPDKSGLPSDRFSAERTGGSVSTLTIQRTQQEDSAVYLCASSLVIRGAEQYFGPGTRLTVT.

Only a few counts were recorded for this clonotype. CDR3: CASRLAGQETQYF. DNA of the CDR3: TGTGCCAGCAGGCTAGCGGGGCAAGAGACCCAGTACTTC. This chain connects TRBV6-1 to TRBJ2-5, with 9 bases matching TRBD2. This CDR3 comprises 13 residues. V lost 6 bases and J lost 2; bases outside the gene matches: 1. CDR1 is MNHNS, CDR2 SASEGT, per germline.

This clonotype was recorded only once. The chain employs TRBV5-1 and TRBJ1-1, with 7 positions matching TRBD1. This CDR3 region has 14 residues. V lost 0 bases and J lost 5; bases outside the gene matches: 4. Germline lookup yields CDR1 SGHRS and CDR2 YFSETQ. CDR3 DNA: TGCGCCAGCAGCTTGGTAGGGGGCCGGACTGAAGCTTTCTTT. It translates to CASSLVGGRTEAFF.

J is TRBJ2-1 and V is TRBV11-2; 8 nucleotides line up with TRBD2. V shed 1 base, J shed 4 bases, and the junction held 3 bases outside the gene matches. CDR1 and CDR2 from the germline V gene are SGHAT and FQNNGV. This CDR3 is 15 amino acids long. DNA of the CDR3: TGTGCCAGCAGCTTAGGAGCGGGAGTATACAATGAGCAGTTCTTC. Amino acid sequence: CASSLGAGVYNEQFF.

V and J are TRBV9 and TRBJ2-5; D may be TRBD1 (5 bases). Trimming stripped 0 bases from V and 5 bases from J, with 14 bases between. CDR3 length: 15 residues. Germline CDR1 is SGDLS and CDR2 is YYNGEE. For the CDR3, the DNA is TGTGCCAGCAGCGTAGCCGTGGGGCGGTGGGAGACCCAGTACTTC. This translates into CASSVAVGRWETQYF.

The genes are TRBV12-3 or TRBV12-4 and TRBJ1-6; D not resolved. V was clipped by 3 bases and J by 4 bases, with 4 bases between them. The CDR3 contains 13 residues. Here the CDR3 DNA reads TGTGCCAGCAGTTTGAGATATAATTCACCCCTCCACTTT. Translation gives CASSLRYNSPLHF.

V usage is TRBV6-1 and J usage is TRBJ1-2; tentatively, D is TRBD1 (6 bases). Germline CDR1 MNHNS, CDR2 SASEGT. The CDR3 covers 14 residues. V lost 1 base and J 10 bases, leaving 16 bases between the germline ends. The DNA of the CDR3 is TGTGCCAGCAGTGAAGGGGGGGCCAGGCGCGACTACACCTTC. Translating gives CASSEGGARRDYTF.

The DNA for the CDR3 is TGTGCCACCGTCCGGACTAGCGGAACAGATACGCAGTATTTT. Its translation: CATVRTSGTDTQYF. This chain links TRBV6-1 with TRBJ2-3, with 10 bases lining up with TRBD2. Germline V lookup: CDR1 MNHNS, CDR2 SASEGT. The junction had 7 bases not matched to a gene; V was cut back by 10 bases and J by 3 bases. The CDR3 is 14 residues long.

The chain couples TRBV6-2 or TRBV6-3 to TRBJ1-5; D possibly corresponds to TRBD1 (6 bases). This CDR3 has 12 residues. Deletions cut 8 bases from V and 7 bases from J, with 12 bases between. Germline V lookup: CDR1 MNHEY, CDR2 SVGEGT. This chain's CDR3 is CASGEQGQPQHF. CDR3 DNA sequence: TGTGCCAGCGGCGAGCAGGGGCAGCCCCAGCATTTT.